The 26 T cell receptor beta chains given below trace back to one sample, sequenced in a study of cytomegalovirus exposure and HLA in healthy donors. TCRdb's table, derived via immunoSEQ multiplex PCR, lists solely in-frame clones and lacks some. Among roughly 100,000 clones listed, about 88% were seen once. Material: PBMCs. The receptors originated from a young woman in good health and CMV-seropositive.

J is TRBJ2-1 and V is TRBV19; 9 bases align to TRBD2. V was pared by 6 bases and J by 8 bases, with 14 bases of the junction left unmatched. Germline V gene sequence: CDR1 LNHDA, CDR2 SQIVND (reference sequence). The CDR3 loop spans 16 amino acids. The DNA of the CDR3 is TGTGCCAGTAGCCCTCTGGGTAGCGGGAGAACATATGAGCAGTTCTTC. This encodes CASSPLGSGRTYEQFF.

The CDR3 DNA is TGTGCCAGTAGTATTAAGGTAGGGGGCGGTTTCGGCAATCAGCCCCAGCATTTT. Protein: CASSIKVGGGFGNQPQHF. V and J are TRBV19 and TRBJ1-5, with TRBD1 matching 7 bases. There are 18 residues in the CDR3. The V gene end was trimmed by 3 bases and the J gene end by 2 bases; junction bases not matched to a gene: 13. From germline, CDR1 is LNHDA and CDR2 SQIVND (reference sequence).

The rearrangement uses TRBV5-1 and TRBJ1-2, with 8 bases that match TRBD1. CDR1 is SGHRS, CDR2 YFSETQ, per germline. J was trimmed by 6 bases and V by 3 bases; bases with no gene match: 7. The CDR3 loop spans 14 amino acids. The CDR3 region has the DNA TGCGCCAGCAGCTCCGGGACAGGCTTGGATGGCTACACCTTC. Translation gives CASSSGTGLDGYTF.

The chain links TRBV28 to TRBJ2-1; the match to TRBD2 covers 10 bases. There are 14 residues in the CDR3. Germline CDR1 reads MDHEN; CDR2 reads SYDVKM. Trimming took 8 bases from V and 8 from J; bases not matched to a gene: 9. The CDR3 reads CASEGASGSYEQFF. The DNA for the CDR3 is TGTGCCAGCGAGGGGGCTAGCGGGAGCTATGAGCAGTTCTTC.

The V and J genes are TRBV6-5 and TRBJ1-3; a weak D match, TRBD1 (5 bases). The CDR3 has 15 residues. V lost 5 bases and J 2 bases, leaving 13 bases between the germline ends. The germline gives CDR1 MNHEY, CDR2 SVGAGI. Here the CDR3 DNA reads TGTGCCAGCAGTCTTCAGGGACTCCCTGGAAACACCATATATTTT. This sequence encodes CASSLQGLPGNTIYF.

The V gene is TRBV9, the J gene TRBJ2-5; D is perhaps TRBD1 (5 bases). CDR3 length: 14 residues. Germline V gene lookup returns CDR1 SGDLS and CDR2 YYNGEE. V lost 3 bases to trimming and J lost 2 bases, with 11 bases between them. The CDR3 coding sequence is TGTGCCAGCAGCGCTTCGACAGATCAAGAGACCCAGTACTTC. It specifies CASSASTDQETQYF.

The chain recombines TRBV27 with TRBJ2-5; 10 bases fit TRBD2. This CDR3 spans 15 amino acids. Losses at the gene ends were 0 bases for V and 4 bases for J; bases not matched to a gene: 2. CDR1 is MNHEY and CDR2 is SMNVEV in the germline V gene (reference sequence). The CDR3 here is CASSLSSGRLETQYF. The CDR3 bases are TGTGCCAGCAGTTTATCTAGCGGGAGGTTAGAGACCCAGTACTTC.

The rearrangement joins TRBV18 to TRBJ2-1, with 15 nucleotides matching TRBD2. In germline, CDR1 is KGHSH, CDR2 LQKENI. The CDR3 is 14 amino acids. Trimming removed 4 bases from V and 8 bases from J; junction bases left unmatched: 0. Here the CDR3 reads CASSRTSGRDEQFF. In DNA form, the CDR3 reads TGTGCCAGCTCACGGACTAGCGGGAGGGATGAGCAGTTCTTC.

The chain links TRBV11-2 to TRBJ2-1; 7 bases match TRBD2. Germline CDR1 and CDR2: SGHAT and FQNNGV. The CDR3 runs to 14 residues. Losses at the gene ends were 5 bases for V and 4 bases for J; bases not matched to a gene: 5. CDR3 DNA sequence: TGTGCCAGCAGCGTAAAAGCGGGGTACAATGAGCAGTTCTTC. Amino acids: CASSVKAGYNEQFF.

This clone was counted only a few times. The chain is built from TRBV28 and TRBJ1-2, with 9 bases matching TRBD1. CDR1 is MDHEN and CDR2 is SYDVKM in the germline V gene. The trim removed 6 bases at V and 8 bases at J, leaving 19 bases unmatched. The CDR3 consists of 17 residues. CDR3 in amino acids: CASSQRGMTGGTSGYTF. DNA for the CDR3: TGTGCCAGCAGCCAACGGGGAATGACAGGGGGGACGTCCGGCTACACCTTC.

The table lists this clone with a count of one. The chain recombines TRBV5-6 with TRBJ2-1; 9 bases are shared with TRBD2. Germline CDR1 and CDR2: SGHDT and YYEEEE. The ends lost 1 base at V and 1 base at J; junction bases unmatched: 0. The CDR3 covers 15 residues. The CDR3 loop is CASSLSGGSYNEQFF. CDR3 DNA sequence: TGTGCCAGCAGCTTGAGCGGGGGGTCCTACAATGAGCAGTTCTTC. Variable domain in full (rest from reference TRBV5-6 and TRBJ2-1): DAGVTQSPTHLIKTRGQQVTLRCSPKSGHDTVSWYQQALGQGPQFIFQYYEEEERQRGNFPDRFSGHQFPNYSSELNVNALLLGDSALYLCASSLSGGSYNEQFFGPGTRLTVL.

This sequence joins TRBV4-1 and TRBJ2-3; D unresolved. The length of the CDR3 is 15 residues. Germline V gene data show CDR1 as MGHRA and CDR2 as YSYEKL. With 1 base removed from V and 0 bases from J, the gap between germline ends came to 8 bases. In nucleotides, the CDR3 is TGCGCCAGCAGCCAAGGAGCTAGTAGCACAGATACGCAGTATTTT. This encodes CASSQGASSTDTQYF.

This chain connects TRBV10-1 to TRBJ2-3, with 10 positions matching TRBD2. The ends lost 5 bases at V and 5 bases at J; junction bases unmatched: 1. Germline CDR1 reads WNHNN; CDR2 reads SYGVQD (reference sequence). This CDR3 is 13 amino acids long. The CDR3 region has the DNA TGCGCCAGCAGTCCTAGCGGGGGAGATACGCAGTATTTT. Translating gives CASSPSGGDTQYF.

This chain connects TRBV28 to TRBJ2-1; 7 bases are a match to TRBD1. The CDR3 sequence is 14 residues long. J was trimmed by 7 bases and V by 2 bases; bases with no gene match: 5. From germline, CDR1 is MDHEN and CDR2 SYDVKM. The CDR3 DNA follows: TGTGCCAGCAGTTTAACAGGGGTAGCTAATGAGCAGTTCTTC. Encoded protein: CASSLTGVANEQFF.

This chain uses TRBV4-1 with TRBJ1-1; maybe TRBD1 (6 bases). CDR1 is MGHRA, CDR2 YSYEKL, per germline. The CDR3 extends over 15 amino acids. The V and J ends lost 4 bases and 0 bases respectively, with 12 bases between them. The CDR3 nucleotides read TGCGCCAGCAGCCGAACACAGGGCATGAACACTGAAGCTTTCTTT. This translates into CASSRTQGMNTEAFF.

This clone was recorded a few times. The V and J genes are TRBV6-5 and TRBJ1-5; tentative D call: TRBD1 (5 bases). This CDR3 has 15 residues. V was pared by 5 bases and J by 0 bases, with 11 bases between. Germline V gene lookup returns CDR1 MNHEY and CDR2 SVGAGI. The DNA of the CDR3 is TGTGCCAGCAGTCGTACAGGTCATAGCAATCAGCCCCAGCATTTT. Translating gives CASSRTGHSNQPQHF.

This clone was picked up a small number of times. This chain links TRBV15 with TRBJ2-7; possibly TRBD1 for D (6 bases). Germline lookup yields CDR1 LNHNV and CDR2 YYDKDF (reference sequence). Trimming removed 1 base from V and 3 bases from J, with 13 bases in between. The CDR3 is 15 residues long. This chain's CDR3 is CATSRGWTVGYEQYF. CDR3 DNA sequence: TGTGCCACCAGCAGAGGTTGGACAGTGGGCTACGAGCAGTACTTC.

The chain recombines TRBV18 with TRBJ2-7, with D possibly matching TRBD1 (6 bases). V shed 0 bases and J shed 3 bases, with 15 bases lying between them. The CDR3 runs 16 residues. Germline CDR1 and CDR2: KGHSH and LQKENI. This CDR3 reads CASSPPFRDKDYEQYF. The CDR3 DNA reads TGTGCCAGCTCACCACCTTTTCGGGACAAAGACTACGAGCAGTACTTC.

This clone was found once. The chain joins TRBV7-6 to TRBJ1-1, with a possible D match to TRBD1 (5 bases). The V and J ends lost 0 bases and 0 bases respectively, with 8 bases between them. This CDR3 is 15 amino acids long. CDR1 and CDR2 (germline): SGHVS, FNYEAQ. The DNA of the CDR3 is TGTGCCAGCAGCTTAGCCCCAGGGTTGAACACTGAAGCTTTCTTT. Translation gives CASSLAPGLNTEAFF. Full variable domain (outside the CDR3, taken from reference TRBV7-6 and TRBJ1-1): GAGVSQSPRYKVTKRGQDVALRCDPISGHVSLYWYRQALGQGPEFLTYFNYEAQQDKSGLPNDRFSAERPEGSISTLTIQRTEQRDSAMYRCASSLAPGLNTEAFFGQGTRLTVV.

The chain couples TRBV25-1 to TRBJ2-5, with TRBD1 matching 10 bases. Trimming at V came to 10 bases and at J to 5 bases, leaving 10 bases not matched to a gene. CDR1 and CDR2 from the germline V gene are MGHDK and SYGVNS. This CDR3 contains 14 residues. The DNA for the CDR3 is TGTGCCACCCGAGACAGGGGGCGTTGGGAGACCCAGTACTTC. Its protein is CATRDRGRWETQYF.

This clone has just one count. The V and J genes are TRBV5-6 and TRBJ2-1; D perhaps matches TRBD2 (5 bases). CDR1 and CDR2 (germline): SGHDT, YYEEEE. This CDR3 is 13 amino acids long. V lost 0 bases, J lost 6 bases, and 7 bases lay in between. The CDR3 DNA is TGTGCCAGCAGCTTGGACCGGGGCAATGAGCAGTTCTTC. Translating gives CASSLDRGNEQFF.

The V and J genes are TRBV28 and TRBJ1-1; D gene ambiguous. The CDR3 consists of 15 residues. Trimming removed 5 bases at V and 2 bases at J, with 15 bases between. Germline assignment: CDR1 MDHEN and CDR2 SYDVKM. CDR3 nucleotide sequence: TGTGCCAGCAGTCTCCAGACAATACGAAACACTGAAGCTTTCTTT. Translating it yields CASSLQTIRNTEAFF.

DNA for the CDR3: TGCGCCAGCAGTCAAGAAGCTCTGAACACTGAAGCTTTCTTT. Its translation: CASSQEALNTEAFF. The chain uses TRBV23-1 and TRBJ1-1; no clear D gene. TRBV23-1 is an ORF, with its function uncertain. Trimming shortened V by 2 bases and J by 0 bases, and 7 bases separated the two germline ends. The CDR3 runs to 14 residues.

This clone appeared a single time. V and J are TRBV13 and TRBJ1-2, with D unresolved. This CDR3 contains 19 residues. Germline values: CDR1 PRHDT, CDR2 FYEKMQ (reference sequence). Trimming pared 1 base from V and 0 bases from J, leaving 21 bases between. The CDR3 sequence is CASSLEFPAQRMANYGYTF. The CDR3, as DNA: TGTGCCAGCAGCTTAGAGTTTCCCGCCCAGCGTATGGCTAACTATGGCTACACCTTC.

The V and J genes are TRBV6-6 and TRBJ1-1, with no clear D. The germline CDR1 and CDR2 sequences are MNHNY and SVGAGI (reference sequence). V was trimmed by 2 bases and J by 11 bases, leaving 15 bases between them. The CDR3 length is 13 residues. The CDR3 region is CASSYPGENRAFF. The DNA of the CDR3 is TGTGCCAGCAGTTACCCCGGGGAGAACCGGGCTTTCTTT.

DNA of the CDR3: TGTGCCAGCAGCTTCAGGGACAGGTTCCACGAGCAGTACTTC. Protein product: CASSFRDRFHEQYF. J is TRBJ2-7 and V is TRBV11-3; TRBD1 agrees at 8 bases. The CDR3 is 14 residues long. Unmatched junction bases numbered 6, after V lost 3 bases and J lost 5 bases. The germline CDR1 and CDR2 sequences are SGHNT and YENEEA. The variable domain in full, completed from reference TRBV11-3 and TRBJ2-7, reads EAGVVQSPRYKIIEKKQPVAFWCNPISGHNTLYWYLQNLGQGPELLIRYENEEAVDDSQLPKDRFSAERLKGVDSTLKIQPAELGDSAVYLCASSFRDRFHEQYFGPGTRLTVT.